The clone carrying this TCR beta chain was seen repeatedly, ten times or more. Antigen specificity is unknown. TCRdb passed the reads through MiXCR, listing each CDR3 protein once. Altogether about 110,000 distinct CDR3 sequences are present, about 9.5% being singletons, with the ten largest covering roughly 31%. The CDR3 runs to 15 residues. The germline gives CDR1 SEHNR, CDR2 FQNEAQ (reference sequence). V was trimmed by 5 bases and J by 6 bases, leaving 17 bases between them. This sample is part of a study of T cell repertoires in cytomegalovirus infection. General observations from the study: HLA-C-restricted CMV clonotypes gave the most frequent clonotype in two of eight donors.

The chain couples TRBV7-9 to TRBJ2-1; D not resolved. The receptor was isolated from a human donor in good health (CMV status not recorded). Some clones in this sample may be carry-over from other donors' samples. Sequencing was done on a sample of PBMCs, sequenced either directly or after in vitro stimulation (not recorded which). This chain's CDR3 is CASSPPVGITNEQFF. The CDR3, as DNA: TGTGCCAGCAGCCCTCCTGTGGGGATAACCAATGAGCAGTTCTTC. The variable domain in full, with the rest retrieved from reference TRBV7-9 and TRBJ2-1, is DTGVSQNPRHKITKRGQNVTFRCDPISEHNRLYWYRQTLGQGPEFLTYFQNEAQLEKSRLLSDRFSAERPKGSFSTLEIQRTEQGDSAMYLCASSPPVGITNEQFFGPGTRLTVL.